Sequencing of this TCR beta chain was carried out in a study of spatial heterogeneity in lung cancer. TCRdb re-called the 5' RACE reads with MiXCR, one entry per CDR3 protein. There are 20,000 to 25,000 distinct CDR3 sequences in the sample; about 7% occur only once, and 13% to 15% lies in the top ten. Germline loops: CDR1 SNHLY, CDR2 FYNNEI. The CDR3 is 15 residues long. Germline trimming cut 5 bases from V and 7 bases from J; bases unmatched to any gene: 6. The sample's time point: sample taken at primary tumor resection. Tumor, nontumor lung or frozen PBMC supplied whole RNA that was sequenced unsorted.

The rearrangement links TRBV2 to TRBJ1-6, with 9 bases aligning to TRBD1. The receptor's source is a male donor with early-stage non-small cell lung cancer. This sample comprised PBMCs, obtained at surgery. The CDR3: CASSTWDRANSPLHF. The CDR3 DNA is TGTGCCAGCAGTACGTGGGACAGGGCGAATTCACCCCTCCACTTT.